This T cell receptor beta chain was profiled in a study of PD-1 blockade in mismatch repair-deficient tumors. Study overall: Enrolled about 2012-2017, patients had progressing, pretreated mismatch repair-deficient cancers of about a dozen types.

Sequenced by immunoSEQ multiplex PCR; TCRdb stores in-frame clones only, minus some. The sample yields more than 95,000 clones, 85% to 90% seen once. The CDR3 consists of 16 residues. Trimming stripped 5 bases from V and 1 base from J, with 17 bases between. Germline lookup yields CDR1 MDHEN and CDR2 SYDVKM. PCR or immunohistochemistry showed mismatch repair deficiency in every enrolled patient. TCR sequencing covered a few patients who responded to pembrolizumab. This sequence joins TRBV28 and TRBJ2-5; no clear D. This TCR was recovered from an adult with mismatch repair-deficient cancer. The source material was peripheral blood, sampled 44 weeks after starting pembrolizumab. The CDR3, as DNA: TGTGCCAGCAGTCCCGGGCCAAGGTCCCGCCAAGAGACCCAGTACTTC. It is translated as CASSPGPRSRQETQYF.